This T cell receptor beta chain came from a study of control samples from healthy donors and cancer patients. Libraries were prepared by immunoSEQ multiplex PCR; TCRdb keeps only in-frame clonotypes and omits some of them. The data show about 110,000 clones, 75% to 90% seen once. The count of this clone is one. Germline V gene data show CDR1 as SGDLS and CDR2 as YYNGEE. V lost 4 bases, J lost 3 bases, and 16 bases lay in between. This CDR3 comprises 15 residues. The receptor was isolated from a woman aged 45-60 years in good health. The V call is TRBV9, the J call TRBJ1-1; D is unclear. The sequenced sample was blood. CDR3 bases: TGTGCCAGCAGCCTCACCCCCCGGGAGGACACTGAAGCTTTCTTT. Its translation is CASSLTPREDTEAFF.